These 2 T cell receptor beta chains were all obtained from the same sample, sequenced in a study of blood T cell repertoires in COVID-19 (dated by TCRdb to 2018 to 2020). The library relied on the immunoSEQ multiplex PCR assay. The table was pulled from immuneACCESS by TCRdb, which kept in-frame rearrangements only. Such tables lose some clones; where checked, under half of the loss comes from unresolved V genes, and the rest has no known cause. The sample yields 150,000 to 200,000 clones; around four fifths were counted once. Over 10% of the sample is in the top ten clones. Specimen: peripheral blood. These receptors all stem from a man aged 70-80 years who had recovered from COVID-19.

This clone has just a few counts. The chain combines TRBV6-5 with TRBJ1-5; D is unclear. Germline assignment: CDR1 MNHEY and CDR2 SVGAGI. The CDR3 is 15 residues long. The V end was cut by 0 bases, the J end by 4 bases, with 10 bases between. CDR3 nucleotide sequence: TGTGCCAGCAGTTACTCGATGGCGGCAAATCAGCCCCAGCATTTT. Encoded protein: CASSYSMAANQPQHF.

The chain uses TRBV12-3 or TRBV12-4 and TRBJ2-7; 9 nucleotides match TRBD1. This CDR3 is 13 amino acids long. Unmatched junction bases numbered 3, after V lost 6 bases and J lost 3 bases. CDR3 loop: CASSRTGVYEQYF. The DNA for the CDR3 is TGTGCCAGCAGCCGGACAGGGGTCTACGAGCAGTACTTC.